The sample holds many counts of the clone carrying this T cell receptor (beta chain). What it recognizes is unknown. One junction end does not reproduce the germline sequence, and a read error may be involved. From the 5' RACE reads, TCRdb called clonotypes with MiXCR, one entry per CDR3 protein. Here the sample spans over 110,000 distinct CDR3 sequences, around 7.7% being singletons. This specimen comes from a study of T cells after yellow fever vaccination. Germline V gives CDR1 SSHAT, CDR2 FNYEAQ (reference sequence). This CDR3 is 15 amino acids long. General observations from the study: Post-booster repertoires contained most primary-vaccination clones again (96% CD4, around 89% CD8).

The V call is TRBV7-7, the J call TRBJ2-2; TRBD1 is a possible D gene (6 bases). The sample here was CD4+ T cells sorted from PBMCs, taken 5 days after the yellow fever booster vaccination. The sequence came from a man aged 25-45 years who received the YFV17D yellow fever vaccine. CDR3 DNA sequence: TGTGCTAGCAGTTCTCCGGACAGTTACACCGGGGAGCTGTTTTTT. Translated, it gives CASSSPDSYTGELFF.